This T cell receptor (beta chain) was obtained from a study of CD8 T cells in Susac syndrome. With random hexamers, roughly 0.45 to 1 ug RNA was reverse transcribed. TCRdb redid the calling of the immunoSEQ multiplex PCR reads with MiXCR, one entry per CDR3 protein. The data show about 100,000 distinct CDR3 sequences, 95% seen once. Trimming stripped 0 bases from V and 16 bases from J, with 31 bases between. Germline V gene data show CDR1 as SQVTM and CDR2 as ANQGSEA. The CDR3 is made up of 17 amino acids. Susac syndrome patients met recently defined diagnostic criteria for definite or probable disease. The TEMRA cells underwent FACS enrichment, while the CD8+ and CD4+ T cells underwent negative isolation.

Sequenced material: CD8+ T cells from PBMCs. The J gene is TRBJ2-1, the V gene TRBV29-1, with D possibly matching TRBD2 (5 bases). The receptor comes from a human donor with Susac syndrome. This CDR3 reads CSVEDLGLPSSYNESFF. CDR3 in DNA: TGCAGCGTTGAAGATCTCGGCCTACCTAGCTCCTACAATGAGTCATTCTTC.